This is a list of T cell receptor beta chains from one sample in a study of spatial heterogeneity in lung cancer. TCRdb reanalysed the 5' RACE reads using MiXCR and keeps one entry per CDR3 protein. The repertoire holds approximately 44,000 distinct CDR3 sequences, with approximately 13% as singletons. Sequencing used PBMCs, obtained at surgery. These receptors all come from a male donor with early-stage non-small cell lung cancer. The CDR3 runs from the conserved cysteine through the conserved F or W. Each record gives: V gene, D gene, clone size, J gene, CDR3 length, CDR3 protein, CDR3 DNA. The D gene is left open where the match is weak. Clone sizes are given selectively: once, few, many, or a class where the clone is expanded.

TRBV7-2	TRBD1	many	TRBJ2-1	13	CASSFTQGAEQFF	TGTGCCAGCAGCTTCACACAGGGGGCGGAGCAGTTCTTC
TRBV10-3	-	many	TRBJ1-2	14	CAISEAGVSHGYTF	TGTGCCATCAGTGAGGCTGGGGTGAGCCATGGCTACACCTTC
TRBV20-1	-	few	TRBJ1-1	15	CSARDLQGSGTEAFF	TGCAGTGCTAGAGACCTACAGGGTTCTGGCACTGAAGCTTTCTTT
TRBV5-1	-	-	TRBJ2-2	15	CASSLEWRNTGELFF	TGCGCCAGCAGCTTGGAGTGGCGGAACACCGGGGAGCTGTTTTTT
TRBV7-2	-	-	TRBJ2-5	14	CASSLDASQETQYF	TGTGCCAGCAGCTTAGATGCGAGCCAAGAGACCCAGTACTTC
TRBV20-1	TRBD2	-	TRBJ2-1	13	CSARLAGVGGVLF	TGCAGTGCTAGACTAGCGGGCGTAGGAGGGGTACTCTTC
TRBV10-2	-	-	TRBJ1-2	12	CASRQPNYGYTF	TGCGCCAGCAGACAGCCGAACTATGGCTACACCTTC
TRBV3-1	-	few	TRBJ1-3	14	CASSQTSAGNTIYF	TGTGCCAGCAGCCAAACCTCAGCTGGAAACACCATATATTTT
TRBV20-1	TRBD1	few	TRBJ1-6	16	CSARPIRGTGNSPLHF	TGCAGTGCTAGACCCATCAGGGGGACGGGGAATTCACCCCTCCACTTT
TRBV29-1	-	many	TRBJ2-7	14	CSVGRTGTTYEQYF	TGCAGCGTTGGCCGAACAGGGACCACCTACGAGCAGTACTTC
TRBV16	-	-	TRBJ2-2	14	CASNIQGSDGELFF	TGTGCCAGCAACATTCAGGGGTCCGACGGGGAGCTGTTTTTT
TRBV15	-	many	TRBJ1-5	14	CATSRYRMNQPQHF	TGTGCCACCAGCAGATATAGGATGAATCAGCCCCAGCATTTT
TRBV27	-	-	TRBJ2-7	15	CASSYRQSEAYEQYF	TGTGCCAGCAGCTACCGACAGTCGGAAGCCTACGAGCAGTACTTC
TRBV7-2	TRBD1	many	TRBJ1-4	13	CASSNRGWEKLFF	TGTGCCAGCAGTAACAGGGGTTGGGAAAAACTGTTTTTT
TRBV6-2/TRBV6-3	TRBD2	few	TRBJ2-1	13	CASSPRTSGEQFF	TGTGCCAGCAGTCCCCGGACTAGCGGTGAGCAGTTCTTC
TRBV4-2	-	-	TRBJ1-2	12	CASSQDAYGYTF	TGTGCCAGCAGCCAAGATGCCTATGGCTACACCTTC
TRBV12-3/TRBV12-4	-	-	TRBJ2-1	14	CASSFPSRMHEQFF	TGTGCCAGCAGTTTCCCCTCTAGGATGCATGAGCAGTTCTTC
TRBV5-1	-	few	TRBJ2-5	18	CASSPIRGDRKGQETQYF	TGCGCCAGCAGCCCGATTCGGGGGGACAGGAAGGGGCAAGAGACCCAGTACTTC
TRBV5-1	-	-	TRBJ1-2	15	CASSLGAGSPYGYTF	TGCGCCAGCAGCTTGGGAGCGGGATCCCCCTATGGCTACACCTTC
TRBV7-9	TRBD2	few	TRBJ2-1	15	CASSAGLRGVHEQFF	TGTGCCAGCAGCGCGGGATTGCGGGGGGTTCATGAGCAGTTCTTC
TRBV2	-	-	TRBJ2-5	13	CASSEDYQETQYF	TGTGCCAGCAGTGAAGACTACCAAGAGACCCAGTACTTC
TRBV20-1	-	few	TRBJ2-5	13	CSAIPPGGETQYF	TGCAGTGCTATCCCCCCCGGCGGTGAGACCCAGTACTTC
TRBV29-1	TRBD1	many	TRBJ2-7	11	CSVGTGDGQYF	TGCAGCGTCGGGACAGGGGACGGGCAGTACTTC
TRBV5-6	-	many	TRBJ2-4	17	CASTLSGGRAAKNIQYF	TGTGCCAGCACCCTTAGTGGGGGGCGGGCGGCAAAAAACATTCAGTACTTC
TRBV20-1	TRBD2	-	TRBJ2-3	14	CSATTSGGADTQYF	TGCAGTGCTACCACATCGGGGGGTGCAGATACGCAGTATTTT
TRBV7-9	-	many	TRBJ2-5	15	CASSLSVGEWETQYF	TGTGCCAGCAGCTTATCCGTTGGGGAGTGGGAGACCCAGTACTTC
TRBV6-2/TRBV6-3	TRBD1	-	TRBJ2-1	13	CASGGTGRHEQFF	TGTGCCAGCGGTGGGACAGGGAGGCATGAGCAGTTCTTC
TRBV6-2/TRBV6-3	TRBD2	many	TRBJ2-7	15	CASRGLAGSSYEQYF	TGTGCCAGCAGGGGACTAGCGGGGTCCTCCTACGAGCAGTACTTC
TRBV28	-	many	TRBJ2-1	12	CASSVELSLQFF	TGTGCCAGCAGTGTAGAGCTGAGCTTGCAGTTCTTC
TRBV6-2/TRBV6-3	-	few	TRBJ2-7	13	CASSYLRGYEQYF	TGTGCCAGCAGTTACCTCCGGGGATACGAGCAGTACTTC
TRBV29-1	-	few	TRBJ1-1	13	CSVEWGRDTEAFF	TGCAGCGTTGAATGGGGAAGGGACACTGAAGCTTTCTTT
TRBV7-2	-	-	TRBJ2-5	12	CASSWGQETQYF	TGTGCCAGCAGCTGGGGCCAAGAGACCCAGTACTTC
TRBV28	TRBD2	-	TRBJ2-3	18	CASNSGGISVSGTDTQYF	TGTGCCAGCAACAGCGGGGGAATAAGCGTCAGTGGCACAGATACGCAGTATTTT
TRBV20-1	-	many	TRBJ2-7	11	CSATVPYEQYF	TGCAGTGCCACTGTTCCCTACGAGCAGTACTTC
TRBV3-1	-	many	TRBJ1-3	15	CASNQGDRSGNTIYF	TGTGCCAGCAACCAGGGTGATCGCTCTGGAAACACCATATATTTT
TRBV3-1	-	many	TRBJ1-1	14	CASSQEGIGTEAFF	TGTGCCAGCAGCCAAGAGGGAATCGGCACTGAAGCTTTCTTT
TRBV7-6	-	-	TRBJ2-5	14	CASSLGWAMETQYF	TGTGCCAGCAGCTTAGGATGGGCGATGGAGACCCAGTACTTC